This T cell receptor beta chain was profiled in a study of vaccination effects on CD4 cells after COVID-19. Study context: Prior to sequencing, the ViraFEST assay stimulated PBMC with viral peptide pools, which expanded the antigen-specific CD4+ T cells.

Culturing for around eleven days preceded CD4+ T cell isolation. As to this clone: The antigen remains unidentified.

Germline assignment: CDR1 SGHRS and CDR2 YFSETQ. The CDR3 has 15 amino acids. Trimming pared 1 base from V and 7 bases from J, leaving 15 bases between. Repertoires were generated with immunoSEQ multiplex PCR, while TCRdb's copy carries only in-frame clones and drops some. The sample yields tens of thousands of clones, around 77% seen once. This clonotype was obtained from a human donor who received a COVID-19 vaccine. Source: CD4+ T cells from PBMCs cultured without peptide, taken before COVID-19 vaccination. V is TRBV5-1 and J is TRBJ1-5, with D perhaps TRBD1 (5 bases). The CDR3, as DNA: TGCGCCAGCAGCTTGACAGGCACCTACGAGCAGCCCCAGCATTTT. Encoded protein: CASSLTGTYEQPQHF.